These 18 T cell receptor beta chains came from one sample sequenced in a study of CXCR3-negative and CXCR3-positive naive CD8 T cells. For these receptors, no antigen is known. UMI labels and 5' RACE were used to prepare the TRB cDNA libraries. TCRdb reworked the 5' RACE reads into one entry per CDR3 protein, no DNA. The specimen's table records some 150,000 distinct CDR3 sequences. Broader study findings: Naive cells that were CXCR3-positive had more hydrophobic TRB CDR3s (compared with CXCR3-negative naive cells).

The sample was naive CXCR3+ CD8+ T cells from blood. Subset specified: CD45RO-CCR7+CD27+CD95- naive CD8+ T cells expressing CXCR3 (TNR3+). These receptors all come from a human donor in good health. Some clones in this sample may be carry-over from other donors' samples.

This chain uses TRBV29-1 with TRBJ1-4; TCRdb proposes TRBD1, but this gene call is untestable without DNA. The CDR3 spans 12 residues. Germline V gene lookup returns CDR1 SQVTM and CDR2 ANQGSEA. The CDR3 sequence: CSVVTGGEKLFF.

This chain links TRBV25-1 with TRBJ2-5; absent DNA, TCRdb's TRBD2 call cannot be checked. The CDR3 is 14 residues long. Germline values: CDR1 MGHDK, CDR2 SYGVNS. The CDR3 sequence is CASRASSVQETQYF.

The chain carries TRBV6-6 and TRBJ2-3; the TCRdb call, TRBD1, lacks DNA for checking. The CDR3 loop spans 15 amino acids. The germline V gene has CDR1 MNHNY and CDR2 SVGAGI (reference sequence). CDR3 loop: CASIPGPQTPDTQYF.

V gene TRBV28 combines with J gene TRBJ2-2; the TRBD1 assignment by TCRdb is unverifiable without DNA. CDR1 MDHEN and CDR2 SYDVKM come from the germline V gene. The CDR3 has 12 amino acids. Here the CDR3 reads CASGGGTGELFF. Together with reference TRBV28 and TRBJ2-2, the CDR3 gives the full variable domain: DVKVTQSSRYLVKRTGEKVFLECVQDMDHENMFWYRQDPGLGLRLIYFSYDVKMKEKGDIPEGYSVSREKKERFSLILESASTNQTSMYLCASGGGTGELFFGEGSRLTVL.

This chain joins TRBV15 and TRBJ2-7; the TCRdb call, TRBD2, lacks DNA for checking. The CDR3 contains 13 residues. Germline CDR1 and CDR2: LNHNV and YYDKDF (reference sequence). CDR3: CATSSTAAREQYF.

CDR3 sequence reads: CASSDSASGDYNEQFF. The chain combines TRBV6-4 with TRBJ2-1; TCRdb names TRBD2, which stays unverified in the absence of DNA. This CDR3 has 16 amino acids. Germline values: CDR1 MRHNA, CDR2 SNTAGT.

This sequence joins TRBV7-9 and TRBJ2-1; TCRdb designates TRBD1, a call that cannot be tested without DNA. The germline V gene encodes CDR1 SEHNR and CDR2 FQNEAQ (reference sequence). This CDR3 contains 12 residues. The CDR3 loop is CASSLDSYEQFF.

V and J are TRBV5-8 and TRBJ2-5; absent DNA, TCRdb's TRBD1 call cannot be checked. CDR3 length equals 15 residues. The V gene's germline CDR1 is SGHTS and CDR2 YDEGEE. CDR3: CASSLRSAGEETQYF.

The chain combines TRBV4-3 with TRBJ1-2; TCRdb outputs TRBD1, but without DNA this stays unchecked. The CDR3 loop spans 14 amino acids. CDR1 and CDR2 (germline): LGHNA, YSLEER. The chain's CDR3 is CASSQDGQSYGYTF.

The J gene is TRBJ2-7, the V gene TRBV7-9. CDR1 is SEHNR, CDR2 FQNEAQ, per germline (reference sequence). CDR3 length equals 13 residues. The CDR3 spells CASSLPSVGEQYF.

The rearrangement joins TRBV24-1 to TRBJ2-1; TCRdb's D call, TRBD1, is unchecked because there is no DNA. Germline-derived CDR1 and CDR2 are KGHDR and SFDVKD. The CDR3 sequence is 17 residues long. CDR3 region: CATSVRTGVNLYNEQFF.

The chain is built from TRBV2 and TRBJ2-1; the D call from TCRdb, TRBD1, cannot be confirmed without DNA. CDR3 length: 15 residues. Germline V CDR1 and CDR2: SNHLY, FYNNEI. This CDR3 reads CASSGPGKIYNEQFF.

The chain recombines TRBV12-5 with TRBJ1-5; as DNA is missing, the TRBD1 call by TCRdb cannot be tested. Per the germline V gene, CDR1 is LGHNT and CDR2 is FRNRAP. The CDR3 spans 19 residues. The CDR3 loop is CASGFITRQGEVVWQPQHF. Full variable domain (outside the CDR3, taken from reference TRBV12-5 and TRBJ1-5): DARVTQTPRHKVTEMGQEVTMRCQPILGHNTVFWYRQTMMQGLELLAYFRNRAPLDDSGMPKDRFSAEMPDATLATLKIQPSEPRDSAVYFCASGFITRQGEVVWQPQHFGDGTRLSIL.

This chain joins TRBV12-3 or TRBV12-4 and TRBJ2-5; checking the TCRdb D call of TRBD2 is not possible without DNA. The CDR3 totals 15 residues. This CDR3 reads CASSFWGLAEGTQYF.

This rearrangement joins TRBV6-5 to TRBJ1-1; TCRdb proposes TRBD1, but this gene call is untestable without DNA. This CDR3 is built from 19 residues. CDR1 MNHEY and CDR2 SVGAGI come from the germline V gene. Here the CDR3 reads CASSYSPGQGAWVGTEAFF.

The rearrangement links TRBV7-2 to TRBJ1-4. The germline gives CDR1 SGHTA, CDR2 FQGNSA. The CDR3 sequence is 17 residues long. The CDR3 loop is CASSTTGLHLINEKLFF.

This sequence joins TRBV27 and TRBJ2-2; as DNA is missing, the TRBD1 call by TCRdb cannot be tested. Germline CDR1 reads MNHEY; CDR2 reads SMNVEV (reference sequence). The CDR3 is made up of 14 amino acids. The CDR3 protein is CASSLGVAGGELFF.

The V call is TRBV9, the J call TRBJ2-1. Germline CDR1 and CDR2: SGDLS and YYNGEE. The CDR3 has 13 residues. The CDR3 loop is CASSVAAYNEQFF.